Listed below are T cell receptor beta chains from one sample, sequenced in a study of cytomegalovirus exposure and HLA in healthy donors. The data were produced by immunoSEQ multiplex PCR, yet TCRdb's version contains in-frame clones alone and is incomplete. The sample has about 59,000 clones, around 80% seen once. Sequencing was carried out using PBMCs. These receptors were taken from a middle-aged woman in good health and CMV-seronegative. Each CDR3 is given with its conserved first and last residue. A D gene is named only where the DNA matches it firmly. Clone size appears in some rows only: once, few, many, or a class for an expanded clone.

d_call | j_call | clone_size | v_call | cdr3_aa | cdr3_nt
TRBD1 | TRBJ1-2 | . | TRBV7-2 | CASSSGQGRTYGYAF | TGTGCCAGCAGCTCGGGACAGGGGCGTACCTATGGCTACGCCTTC
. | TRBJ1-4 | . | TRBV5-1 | CASSHGSADSRTEKLFF | TGCGCCAGCAGCCACGGCAGTGCGGACAGCCGGACGGAAAAACTGTTTTTT
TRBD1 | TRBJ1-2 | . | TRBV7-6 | CASSSDRGYGYTF | TGTGCCAGCAGCTCCGACAGGGGATATGGCTACACCTTC
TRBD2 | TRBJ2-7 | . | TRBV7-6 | CASSLASGMDEQYF | TGTGCCAGCAGCCTCGCTAGCGGGATGGACGAGCAGTACTTC
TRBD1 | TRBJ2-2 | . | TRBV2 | CASSASGGPNTGELFF | TGTGCCAGCAGTGCTTCAGGGGGACCGAACACCGGGGAGCTGTTTTTT
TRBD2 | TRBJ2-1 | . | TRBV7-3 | CASSVLAGGLHEQFF | TGTGCCAGCAGCGTACTAGCGGGAGGGTTACATGAGCAGTTCTTC
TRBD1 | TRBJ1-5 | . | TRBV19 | CASSNTRGQGHSNQPQHF | TGTGCCAGTAGTAACACCCGGGGACAGGGCCATAGCAATCAGCCCCAGCATTTT
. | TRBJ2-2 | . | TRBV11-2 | CASSLGPNTGELFF | TGTGCCAGCAGCTTAGGGCCGAACACCGGGGAGCTGTTTTTT
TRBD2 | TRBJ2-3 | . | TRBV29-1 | CSVEGLAGYRTDTQYF | TGCAGCGTTGAGGGACTAGCGGGATACCGCACAGATACGCAGTATTTT
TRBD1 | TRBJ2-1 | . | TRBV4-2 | CASSQDRTGYNEQFF | TGTGCCAGCAGCCAAGATAGGACAGGCTACAATGAGCAGTTCTTC
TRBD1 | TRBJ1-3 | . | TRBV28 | CASRGQGRGNTIYF | TGTGCCAGCAGGGGACAGGGGCGAGGAAACACCATATATTTT
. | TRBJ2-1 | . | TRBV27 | CASGELALTTYNEQFF | TGTGCCAGCGGTGAATTAGCGCTAACGACCTACAATGAGCAGTTCTTC
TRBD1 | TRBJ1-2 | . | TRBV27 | CASSLSDRGYGYTF | TGTGCCAGCAGTTTATCAGACAGGGGTTATGGCTACACCTTC
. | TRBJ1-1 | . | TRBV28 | CASSLNADRGGTEAFF | TGTGCCAGCAGTTTAAATGCTGACAGAGGGGGCACTGAAGCTTTCTTT
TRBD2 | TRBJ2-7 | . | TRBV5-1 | CASSLNPGIGAGDF | TGCGCCAGCAGCTTGAATCCGGGCATCGGGGCGGGGGACTTC
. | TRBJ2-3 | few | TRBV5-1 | CASSWRTSTDTQYF | TGCGCCAGCAGCTGGCGGACTAGCACAGATACGCAGTATTTT
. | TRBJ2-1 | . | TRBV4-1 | CASSQDGWGVYNEQFF | TGCGCCAGCAGCCAAGATGGGTGGGGGGTCTACAATGAGCAGTTCTTC
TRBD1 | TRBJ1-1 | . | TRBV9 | CASSGGQGYNTEAFF | TGTGCCAGCAGCGGGGGACAGGGTTACAACACTGAAGCTTTCTTT
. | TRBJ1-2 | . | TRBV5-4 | CASSTPNSGDDGYTF | TGTGCCAGCAGCACACCAAACTCAGGGGACGATGGCTACACCTTC
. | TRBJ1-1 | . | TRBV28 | CASSPTREFNTEAFF | TGTGCCAGCAGCCCCACCAGGGAATTTAACACTGAAGCTTTCTTT
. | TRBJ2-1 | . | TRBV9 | CASSVEGVYNEQFF | TGTGCCAGCAGCGTAGAAGGGGTCTACAATGAGCAGTTCTTC
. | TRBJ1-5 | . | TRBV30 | CAWSPGRNQPQHF | TGTGCCTGGAGTCCTGGGCGAAATCAGCCCCAGCATTTT
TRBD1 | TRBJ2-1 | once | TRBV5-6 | CASSLAGTGGSSYNEQFF | TGTGCCAGCAGTTTGGCGGGGACAGGGGGCAGCTCCTACAATGAGCAGTTCTTC
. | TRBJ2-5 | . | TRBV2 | CASTPGWGVQETQYF | TGTGCCAGCACCCCTGGTTGGGGGGTCCAAGAGACCCAGTACTTC
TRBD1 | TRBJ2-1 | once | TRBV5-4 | CASSKKRTGDQLNEQFF | TGTGCCAGCAGCAAGAAAAGGACAGGGGATCAACTCAATGAGCAGTTCTTC
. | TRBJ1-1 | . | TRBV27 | CASSLKVEGTEAFF | TGTGCCAGCAGTTTAAAGGTGGAGGGCACTGAAGCTTTCTTT
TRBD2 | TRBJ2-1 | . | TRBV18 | CASSPLAGSYNEQFF | TGTGCCAGCTCACCACTAGCGGGCTCCTACAATGAGCAGTTCTTC
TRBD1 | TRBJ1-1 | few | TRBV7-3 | CASSPRTGGKAFF | TGTGCCAGCAGCCCCCGGACAGGGGGTAAAGCTTTCTTT
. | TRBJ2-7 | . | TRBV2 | CASQQGILYEQYF | TGTGCCAGCCAACAGGGAATACTCTACGAGCAGTACTTC
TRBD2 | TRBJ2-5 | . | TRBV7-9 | CASSPVAGGPGETQYF | TGTGCCAGCAGCCCAGTAGCGGGAGGGCCCGGAGAGACCCAGTACTTC
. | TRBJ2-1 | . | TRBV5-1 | CASSLNGSPYNEQFF | TGCGCCAGCAGCTTGAACGGGAGCCCCTACAATGAGCAGTTCTTC